The present TCR beta chain was sequenced within a study of T cells in Graves' hyperthyroidism and ophthalmopathy. Researchers took RNA transcripts and amplified the TCR beta CDR3 regions from them. First-round RT-PCR targeting the TCR CDR3 was performed with the HTBI primer set. TCRdb re-called the multiplex PCR reads with MiXCR, one entry per CDR3 protein. The sample holds some 270,000 distinct CDR3 sequences, about 14% seen once. It was at first hyperthyroidism diagnosis, before any ophthalmopathy symptoms, that the blood sample was taken. The V end lost 7 bases, the J end lost 4 bases, and 20 bases lay between the germline ends. Per the germline V gene, CDR1 is SGHTA and CDR2 is FQGNSA. The CDR3 extends over 16 amino acids.

The V call is TRBV7-2, the J call TRBJ1-3; D might be TRBD1 (5 bases). The TCR was taken from a woman aged 30 to 39 with Graves' hyperthyroidism that later progressed to Graves' ophthalmopathy. The sequenced sample was blood. For the CDR3, the DNA is TGTGCCAGCACTACTGCGGCAGGGTCAACGGGAAACACCATATATTTT. Amino acid sequence: CASTTAAGSTGNTIYF.